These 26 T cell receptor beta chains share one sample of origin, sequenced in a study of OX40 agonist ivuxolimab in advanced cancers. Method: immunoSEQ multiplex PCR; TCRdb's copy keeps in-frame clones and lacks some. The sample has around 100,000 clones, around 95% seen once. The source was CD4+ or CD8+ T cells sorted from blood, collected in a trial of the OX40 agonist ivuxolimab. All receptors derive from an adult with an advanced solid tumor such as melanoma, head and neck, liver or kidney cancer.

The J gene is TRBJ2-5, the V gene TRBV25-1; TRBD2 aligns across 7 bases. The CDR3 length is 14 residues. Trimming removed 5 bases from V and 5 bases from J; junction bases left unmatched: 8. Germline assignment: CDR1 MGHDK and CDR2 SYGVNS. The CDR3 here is CASSPINGGETQYF. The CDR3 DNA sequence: TGTGCCAGCAGTCCGATAAACGGGGGGGAGACCCAGTACTTC.

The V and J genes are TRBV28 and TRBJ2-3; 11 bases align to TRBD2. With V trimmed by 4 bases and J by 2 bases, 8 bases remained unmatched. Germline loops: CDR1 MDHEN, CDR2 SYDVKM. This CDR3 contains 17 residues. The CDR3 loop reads CASSSTGTSGNTDTQYF. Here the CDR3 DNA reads TGTGCCAGCAGTTCAACTGGGACTAGCGGAAACACAGATACGCAGTATTTT.

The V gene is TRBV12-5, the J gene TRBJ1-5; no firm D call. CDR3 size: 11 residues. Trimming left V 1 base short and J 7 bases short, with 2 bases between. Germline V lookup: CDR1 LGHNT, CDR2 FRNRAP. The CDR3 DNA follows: TGTGCTAGTGGTTTGGAACAGCCCCAGCATTTT. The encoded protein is CASGLEQPQHF.

In DNA form, the CDR3 reads TGCAGCGTTAAGGGAACTGGAAACACCATATATTTT. It yields the protein CSVKGTGNTIYF. V is TRBV29-1 and J is TRBJ1-3, with D unclear. This CDR3 is 12 amino acids long. The germline V and J ends were trimmed by 5 bases and 2 bases, with 7 bases remaining between them. CDR1 and CDR2 (germline): SQVTM, ANQGSEA.

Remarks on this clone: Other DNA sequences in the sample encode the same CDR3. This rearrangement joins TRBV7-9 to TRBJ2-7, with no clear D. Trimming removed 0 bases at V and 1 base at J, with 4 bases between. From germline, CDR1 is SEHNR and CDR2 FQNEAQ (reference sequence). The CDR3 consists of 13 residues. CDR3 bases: TGTGCCAGCAGCTTAGCGAGGTCCTACGAGCAGTACTTC. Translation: CASSLARSYEQYF.

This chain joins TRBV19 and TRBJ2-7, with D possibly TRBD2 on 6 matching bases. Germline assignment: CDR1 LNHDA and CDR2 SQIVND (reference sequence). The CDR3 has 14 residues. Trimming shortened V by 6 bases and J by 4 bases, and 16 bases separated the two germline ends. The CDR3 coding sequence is TGTGCCAGTAGGCATTCAGGACTATCTTACGAGCAGTACTTC. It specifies CASRHSGLSYEQYF.

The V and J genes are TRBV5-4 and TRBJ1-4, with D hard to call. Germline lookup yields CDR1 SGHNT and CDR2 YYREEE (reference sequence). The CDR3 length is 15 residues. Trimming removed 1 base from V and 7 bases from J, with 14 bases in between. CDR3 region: CASSLYGDRAEKLFF. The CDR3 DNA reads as TGTGCCAGCAGCTTGTATGGGGATCGGGCTGAAAAACTGTTTTTT.

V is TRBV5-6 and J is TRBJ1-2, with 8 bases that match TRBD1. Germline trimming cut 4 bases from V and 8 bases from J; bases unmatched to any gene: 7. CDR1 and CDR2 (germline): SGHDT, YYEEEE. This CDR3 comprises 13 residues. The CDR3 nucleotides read TGTGCCAGCAGCCTGGACAGGGCGGGAGGCTACACCTTC. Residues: CASSLDRAGGYTF.

CDR3 region: CASRPATNEKLFF. Written as DNA, the CDR3 is TGTGCCAGCAGACCCGCAACTAATGAAAAACTGTTTTTT. This rearrangement joins TRBV2 to TRBJ1-4; D call uncertain. Deletions cut 6 bases from V and 0 bases from J, with 5 bases between. CDR3 length: 13 amino acids. Per germline, CDR1 SNHLY and CDR2 FYNNEI.

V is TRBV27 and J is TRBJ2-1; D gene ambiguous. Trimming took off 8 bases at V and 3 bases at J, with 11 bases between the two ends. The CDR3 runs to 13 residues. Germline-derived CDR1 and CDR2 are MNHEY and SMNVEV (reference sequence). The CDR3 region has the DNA TGTGCCAGCGGGCTAGGGCTCTACAATGAGCAGTTCTTC. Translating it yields CASGLGLYNEQFF.

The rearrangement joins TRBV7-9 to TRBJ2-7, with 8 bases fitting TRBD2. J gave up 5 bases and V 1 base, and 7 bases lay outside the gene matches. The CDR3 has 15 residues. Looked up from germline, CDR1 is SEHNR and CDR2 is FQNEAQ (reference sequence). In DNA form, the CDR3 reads TGTGCCAGCAGCTTAGAATTAGCGGGAAACCACGAGCAGTACTTC. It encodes CASSLELAGNHEQYF.

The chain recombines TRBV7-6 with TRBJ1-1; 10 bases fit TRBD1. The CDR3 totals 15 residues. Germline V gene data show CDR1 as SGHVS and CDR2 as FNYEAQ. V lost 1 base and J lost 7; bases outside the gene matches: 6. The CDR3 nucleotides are TGTGCCAGCAGCTTAGTAGACAGGGGGCTAATTGAAGCTTTCTTT. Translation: CASSLVDRGLIEAFF.

CDR3 sequence reads: CASSLGDYQPHYEQYF. The CDR3 DNA follows: TGCGCCAGCAGCTTGGGGGACTACCAGCCCCACTACGAGCAGTACTTC. The chain uses TRBV5-1 and TRBJ2-7; 7 positions agree with TRBD2. V shed 0 bases, J shed 3 bases, and the junction held 9 bases outside the gene matches. Germline-derived CDR1 and CDR2 are SGHRS and YFSETQ. This CDR3 is 16 amino acids long.

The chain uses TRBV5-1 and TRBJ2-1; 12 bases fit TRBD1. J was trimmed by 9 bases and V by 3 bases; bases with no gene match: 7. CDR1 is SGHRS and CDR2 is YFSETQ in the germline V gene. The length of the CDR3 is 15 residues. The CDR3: CASSYSGQGAVEQFF. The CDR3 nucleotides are TGCGCCAGCAGCTATTCGGGACAGGGGGCGGTTGAGCAGTTCTTC. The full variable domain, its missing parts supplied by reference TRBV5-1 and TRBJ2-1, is KAGVTQTPRYLIKTRGQQVTLSCSPISGHRSVSWYQQTPGQGLQFLFEYFSETQRNKGNFPGRFSGRQFSNSRSEMNVSTLELGDSALYLCASSYSGQGAVEQFFGPGTRLTVL.

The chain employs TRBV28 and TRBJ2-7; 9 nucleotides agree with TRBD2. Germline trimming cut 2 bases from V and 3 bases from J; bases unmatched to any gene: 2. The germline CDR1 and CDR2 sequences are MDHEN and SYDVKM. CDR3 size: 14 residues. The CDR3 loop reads CASSLLAGSYEQYF. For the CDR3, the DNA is TGTGCCAGCAGTTTACTAGCGGGAAGCTACGAGCAGTACTTC.

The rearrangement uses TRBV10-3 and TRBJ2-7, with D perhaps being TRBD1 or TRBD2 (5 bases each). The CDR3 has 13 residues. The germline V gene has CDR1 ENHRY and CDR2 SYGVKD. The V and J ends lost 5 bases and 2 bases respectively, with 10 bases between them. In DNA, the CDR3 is TGTGCCATCAGTATACAGGAGGCCTACGAGCAGTACTTC. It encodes CAISIQEAYEQYF.

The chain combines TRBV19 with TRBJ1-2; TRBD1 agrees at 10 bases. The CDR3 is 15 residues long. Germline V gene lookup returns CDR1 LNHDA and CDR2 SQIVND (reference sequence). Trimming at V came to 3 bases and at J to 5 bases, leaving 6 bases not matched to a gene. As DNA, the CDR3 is TGTGCCAGTAGTATCGGGACAGGGGACAGATATGGCTACACCTTC. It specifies CASSIGTGDRYGYTF.

The CDR3 coding sequence is TGTGCCAGCAGCATCCCCACCTCCGAATACCGGGGGACCCAGTACTTC. This encodes CASSIPTSEYRGTQYF. The genes are TRBV7-3 and TRBJ2-5; D is perhaps TRBD2 (5 bases). Germline CDR1 and CDR2: SGHTA and FQGTGA. V lost 5 bases to trimming and J lost 7 bases, with 23 bases between them. CDR3 length: 16 residues.

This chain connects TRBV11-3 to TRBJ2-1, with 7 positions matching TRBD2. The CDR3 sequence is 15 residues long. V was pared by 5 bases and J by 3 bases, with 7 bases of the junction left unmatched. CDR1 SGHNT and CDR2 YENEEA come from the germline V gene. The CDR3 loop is CASSLGGNGYNEQFF. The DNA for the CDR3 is TGTGCCAGCAGCCTCGGGGGGAACGGCTACAATGAGCAGTTCTTC.

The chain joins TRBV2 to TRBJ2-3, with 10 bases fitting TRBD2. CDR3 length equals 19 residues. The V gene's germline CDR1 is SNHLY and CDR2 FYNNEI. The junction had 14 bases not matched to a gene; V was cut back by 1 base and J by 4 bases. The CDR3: CASSEGGAGGGLAADTQYF. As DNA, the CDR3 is TGTGCCAGCAGTGAAGGGGGGGCTGGTGGAGGACTAGCGGCAGATACGCAGTATTTT.

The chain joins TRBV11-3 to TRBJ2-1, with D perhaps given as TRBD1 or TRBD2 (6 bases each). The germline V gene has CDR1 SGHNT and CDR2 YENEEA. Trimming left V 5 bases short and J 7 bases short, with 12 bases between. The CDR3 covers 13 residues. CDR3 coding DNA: TGTGCCAGCAGCGGGGGGCCGAGGAATGAGCAGTTCTTC. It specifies CASSGGPRNEQFF. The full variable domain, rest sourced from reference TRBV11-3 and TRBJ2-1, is EAGVVQSPRYKIIEKKQPVAFWCNPISGHNTLYWYLQNLGQGPELLIRYENEEAVDDSQLPKDRFSAERLKGVDSTLKIQPAELGDSAVYLCASSGGPRNEQFFGPGTRLTVL.

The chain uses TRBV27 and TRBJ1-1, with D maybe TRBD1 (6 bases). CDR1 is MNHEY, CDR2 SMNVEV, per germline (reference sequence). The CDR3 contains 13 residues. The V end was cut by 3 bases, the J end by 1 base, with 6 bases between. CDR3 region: CASSLGQNTEAFF. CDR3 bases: TGTGCCAGCAGTTTGGGACAGAACACTGAAGCTTTCTTT.

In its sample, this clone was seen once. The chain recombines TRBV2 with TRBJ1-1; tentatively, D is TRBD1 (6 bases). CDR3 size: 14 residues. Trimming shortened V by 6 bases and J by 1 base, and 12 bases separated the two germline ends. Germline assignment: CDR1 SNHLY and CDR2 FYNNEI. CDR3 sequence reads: CASREGGGNTEAFF. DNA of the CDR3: TGTGCCAGCAGAGAGGGAGGGGGGAACACTGAAGCTTTCTTT.

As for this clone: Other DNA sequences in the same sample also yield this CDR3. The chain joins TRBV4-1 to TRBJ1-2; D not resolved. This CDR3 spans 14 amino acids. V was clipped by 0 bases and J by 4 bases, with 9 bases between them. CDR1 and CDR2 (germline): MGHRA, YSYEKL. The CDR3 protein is CASSQEGSRYGYTF. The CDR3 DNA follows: TGCGCCAGCAGCCAAGAGGGAAGTCGCTATGGCTACACCTTC.

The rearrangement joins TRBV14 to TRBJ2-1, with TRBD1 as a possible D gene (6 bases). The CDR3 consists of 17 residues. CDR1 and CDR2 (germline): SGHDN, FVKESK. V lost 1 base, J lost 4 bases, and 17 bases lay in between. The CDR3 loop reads CASSQGRTGILYNEQFF. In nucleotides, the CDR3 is TGTGCCAGCAGCCAAGGGAGAACAGGGATCTTATACAATGAGCAGTTCTTC.

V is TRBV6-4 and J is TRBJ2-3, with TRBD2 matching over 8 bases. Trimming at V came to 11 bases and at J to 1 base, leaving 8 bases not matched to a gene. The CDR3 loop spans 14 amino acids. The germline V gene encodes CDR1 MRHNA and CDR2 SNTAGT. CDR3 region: CASSGGPGTDTQYF. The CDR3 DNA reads TGTGCCTCCAGCGGGGGCCCCGGCACAGATACGCAGTATTTT.